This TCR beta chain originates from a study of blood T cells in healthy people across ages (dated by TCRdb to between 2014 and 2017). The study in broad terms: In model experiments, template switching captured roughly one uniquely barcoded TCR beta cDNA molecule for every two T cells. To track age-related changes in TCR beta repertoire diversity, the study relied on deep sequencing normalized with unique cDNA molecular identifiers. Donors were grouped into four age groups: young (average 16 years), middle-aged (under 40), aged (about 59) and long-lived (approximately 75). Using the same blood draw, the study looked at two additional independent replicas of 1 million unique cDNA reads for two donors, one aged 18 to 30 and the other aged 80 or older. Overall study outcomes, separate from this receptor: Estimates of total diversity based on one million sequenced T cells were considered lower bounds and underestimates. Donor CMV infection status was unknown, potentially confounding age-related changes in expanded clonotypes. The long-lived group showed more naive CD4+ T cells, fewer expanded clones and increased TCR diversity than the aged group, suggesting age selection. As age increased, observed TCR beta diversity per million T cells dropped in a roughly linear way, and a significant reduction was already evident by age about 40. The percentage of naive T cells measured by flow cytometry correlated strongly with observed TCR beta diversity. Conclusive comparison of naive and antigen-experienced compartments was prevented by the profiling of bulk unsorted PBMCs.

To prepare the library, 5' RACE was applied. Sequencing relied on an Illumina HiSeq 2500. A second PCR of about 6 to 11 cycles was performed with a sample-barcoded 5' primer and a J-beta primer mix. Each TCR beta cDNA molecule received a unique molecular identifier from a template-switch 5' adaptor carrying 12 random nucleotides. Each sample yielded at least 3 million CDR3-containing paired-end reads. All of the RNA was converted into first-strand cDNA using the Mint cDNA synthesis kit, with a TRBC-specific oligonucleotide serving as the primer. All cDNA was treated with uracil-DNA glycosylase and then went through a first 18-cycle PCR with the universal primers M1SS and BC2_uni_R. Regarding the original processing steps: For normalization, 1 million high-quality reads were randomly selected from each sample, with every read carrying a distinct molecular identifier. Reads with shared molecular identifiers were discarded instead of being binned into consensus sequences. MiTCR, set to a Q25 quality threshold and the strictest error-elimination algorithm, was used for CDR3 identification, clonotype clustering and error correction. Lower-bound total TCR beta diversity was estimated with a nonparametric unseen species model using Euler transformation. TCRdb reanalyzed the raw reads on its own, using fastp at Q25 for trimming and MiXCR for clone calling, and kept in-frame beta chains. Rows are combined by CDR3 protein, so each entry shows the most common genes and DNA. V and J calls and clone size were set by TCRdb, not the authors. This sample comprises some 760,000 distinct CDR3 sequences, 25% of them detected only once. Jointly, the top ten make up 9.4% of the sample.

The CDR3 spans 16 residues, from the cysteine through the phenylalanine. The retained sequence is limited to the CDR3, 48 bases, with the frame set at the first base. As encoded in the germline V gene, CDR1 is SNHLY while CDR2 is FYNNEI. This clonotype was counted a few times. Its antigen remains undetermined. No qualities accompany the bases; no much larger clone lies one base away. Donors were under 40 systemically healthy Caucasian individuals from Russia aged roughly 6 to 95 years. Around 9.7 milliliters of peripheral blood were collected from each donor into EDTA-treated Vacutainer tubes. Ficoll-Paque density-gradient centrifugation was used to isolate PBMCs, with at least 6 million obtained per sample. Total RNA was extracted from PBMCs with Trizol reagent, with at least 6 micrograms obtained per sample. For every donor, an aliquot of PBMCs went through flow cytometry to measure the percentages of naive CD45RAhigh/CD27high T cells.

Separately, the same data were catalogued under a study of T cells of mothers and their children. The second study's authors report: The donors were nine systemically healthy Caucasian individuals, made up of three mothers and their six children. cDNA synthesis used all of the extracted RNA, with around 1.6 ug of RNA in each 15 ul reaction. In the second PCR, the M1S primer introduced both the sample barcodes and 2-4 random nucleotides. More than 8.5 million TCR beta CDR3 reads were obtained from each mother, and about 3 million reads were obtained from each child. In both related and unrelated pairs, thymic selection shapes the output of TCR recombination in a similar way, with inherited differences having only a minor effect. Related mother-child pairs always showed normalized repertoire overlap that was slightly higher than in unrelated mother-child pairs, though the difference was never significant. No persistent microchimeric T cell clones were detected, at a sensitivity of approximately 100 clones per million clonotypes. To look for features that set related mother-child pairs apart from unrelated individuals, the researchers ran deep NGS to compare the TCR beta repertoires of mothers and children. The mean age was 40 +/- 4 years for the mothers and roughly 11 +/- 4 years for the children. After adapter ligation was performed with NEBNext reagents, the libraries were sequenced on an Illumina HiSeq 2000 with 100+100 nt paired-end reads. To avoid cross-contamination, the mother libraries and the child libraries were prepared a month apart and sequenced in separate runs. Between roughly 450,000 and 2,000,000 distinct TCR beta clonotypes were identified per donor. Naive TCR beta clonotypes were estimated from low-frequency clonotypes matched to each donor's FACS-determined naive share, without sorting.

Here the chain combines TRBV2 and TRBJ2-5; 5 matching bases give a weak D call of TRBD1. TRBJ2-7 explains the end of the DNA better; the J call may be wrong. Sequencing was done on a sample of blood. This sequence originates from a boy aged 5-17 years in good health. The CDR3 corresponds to CASSEAPAGSTYEQYF. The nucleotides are TGTGCCAGCAGTGAAGCGCCAGCAGGGTCTACCTACGAGCAGTACTTC.